This is a list of T cell receptor beta chains from one sample in a study of shared clonotypes between healthy human individuals. Profiling relied on immunoSEQ multiplex PCR, and the TCRdb table lists in-frame clones only, not all of them. The repertoire includes 2.3 million or so clones, more than 85% of them detected once, and 0.35% to 0.45% sits in the top ten. The sample comprised naive CD4+ T cells from PBMCs. The receptors stem from a man aged 18 to 29 in good health. Some clones in this sample may be carry-over from other donors' samples. Each CDR3 is given without its conserved first and last residue.

V gene,J gene,CDR3 protein
TRBV28,TRBJ1-2,ASSTNRGNYGYT
TRBV4-1,TRBJ2-1,ASSRGLAENYNEQF
TRBV19,TRBJ2-1,ASSMQGSYNEQF
TRBV30,TRBJ1-1,AWSAFTGAEAF
TRBV28,TRBJ2-2,ASTQLHGTGNTGELF
TRBV6-6,TRBJ2-3,ASSKAGHPNSQY
TRBV7-8,TRBJ1-4,ASSFASTNEKLF
TRBV7-2,TRBJ2-7,ASSLDLGLAGGAYEQY
TRBV5-1,TRBJ2-1,ASRPLSGVVYNEQF
TRBV7-9,TRBJ2-3,ASSLIAGVADTQY
TRBV28,TRBJ1-2,ASRIQGLDSGYT
TRBV2,TRBJ2-1,ASSDTGDNEQF
TRBV19,TRBJ1-4,ASSIIRTWEAEKLF
TRBV7-3,TRBJ2-3,ASSLQPTDTQY
TRBV11-2,TRBJ2-7,ASTSLGGPSSYEQY
TRBV7-9,TRBJ2-1,ASSLGGASNEQF
TRBV7-2,TRBJ2-7,ASSLVGTGVSYEQY
TRBV20-1,TRBJ1-6,SASEPPLH
TRBV9,TRBJ2-7,ASSVAGGISYEQY
TRBV19,TRBJ1-1,ASLSGQTTEAF
TRBV14,TRBJ2-1,ASSQDLGQFNNEQF
TRBV7-3,TRBJ1-1,ASSLTRLDHTEAF
TRBV7-3,TRBJ2-2,ASSLLAGPNTGELF
TRBV2,TRBJ1-5,ASSVTPPGNQPQH
TRBV30,TRBJ2-5,AWSKGWARSETQY
TRBV9,TRBJ1-1,ASSEQVGNTEAF
TRBV4-1,TRBJ2-1,ASSRGLAGGNNEQF
TRBV6-1,TRBJ2-7,ASTEILAGAYEQY
TRBV11-2,TRBJ2-5,ASSLLAGGWETQY
TRBV5-1,TRBJ1-1,ASSLEGTLGTEAF
TRBV4-3,TRBJ2-2,ASSSGLAGYTGELF
TRBV9,TRBJ2-3,ASSIQAGGPDTQY
TRBV9,TRBJ2-3,ASSEWGGTSTDTQY
TRBV28,TRBJ2-7,ASASTSGTYEQY
TRBV25-1,TRBJ1-1,ASSPPVNTEAF
TRBV5-6,TRBJ2-2,ASSRTGGSNTGELF
TRBV19,TRBJ1-2,ASAQQVANYGYT
TRBV6-5,TRBJ2-1,ASRGTSGYNEQF
TRBV7-2,TRBJ2-1,ASSQFGAGTFNEQF
TRBV19,TRBJ2-1,ASSMGLTYNEQF
TRBV18,TRBJ2-5,ASSPPTIQLETQY
TRBV5-1,TRBJ2-2,ASCLAAANTGELF
TRBV7-8,TRBJ2-7,ASSFGLAEQY
TRBV4-1,TRBJ2-3,ASSQVLSGRLTDTQY
TRBV7-8,TRBJ1-2,ASSRDRGGYT
TRBV6-5,TRBJ1-2,ASSGTETAYGYT
TRBV18,TRBJ2-3,ASSPLDSTDTQY
TRBV5-1,TRBJ1-2,ASGTGSGYGYT